The rows below give T cell receptor beta chains drawn from one sample of a study of shared clonotypes between healthy human individuals. This table comes from immunoSEQ multiplex PCR, and its TCRdb copy is limited to in-frame clones, with some not included. The table shows some 1 million clones, with approximately 76% occurring only once. The sample taken for sequencing was memory CD4+ T cells sorted from blood. The receptor source for this set is a man aged 18 to 35 in good health. Both conserved end residues are part of each CDR3. A D gene is named only where the DNA matches it firmly. Size is omitted from some rows. Given values are once, few, many or a class for expanded clones.

TRBJ2-5,NA,NA,TRBV28,CASTPRGPETQYF,TGTGCCAGCACCCCCCGCGGGCCCGAGACCCAGTACTTC
TRBJ2-3,TRBD1,NA,TRBV29-1,CSVVQGVDTQYF,TGCAGCGTTGTTCAGGGGGTAGATACGCAGTATTTT
TRBJ2-5,NA,NA,TRBV9,CASSVGGTGETQYF,TGTGCCAGCAGCGTAGGAGGGACGGGGGAGACCCAGTACTTC
TRBJ2-1,TRBD2,many,TRBV7-2,CASSLDSGGGYNEQFF,TGTGCCAGCAGCTTAGATAGCGGGGGGGGCTACAATGAGCAGTTCTTC
TRBJ2-4,TRBD1,NA,TRBV11-2,CASRGQENIQYF,TGTGCCAGCAGGGGACAGGAAAACATTCAGTACTTC
TRBJ2-1,NA,NA,TRBV9,CASSVGAGLNEQFF,TGTGCCAGCAGCGTAGGAGCAGGTCTCAATGAGCAGTTCTTC
TRBJ2-7,TRBD1,once,TRBV5-1,CASREEDRVSEQYF,TGCGCCAGCAGAGAAGAGGACAGGGTAAGCGAGCAGTACTTC
TRBJ1-6,NA,NA,TRBV30,CAWIRGVGNSPLHF,TGTGCCTGGATTCGGGGCGTTGGAAATTCACCCCTCCACTTT
TRBJ2-3,TRBD2,NA,TRBV5-1,CASSPRALAGGLIDTQYF,TGCGCCAGCAGCCCGAGGGCCCTAGCGGGAGGTCTGATAGATACGCAGTATTTT
TRBJ2-1,TRBD2,NA,TRBV2,CASRLAGREQFF,TGTGCCAGCAGACTAGCGGGTCGGGAGCAGTTCTTC
TRBJ2-1,NA,NA,TRBV5-1,CASSFTFDEQFF,TGCGCCAGCAGCTTTACTTTCGATGAGCAGTTCTTC
TRBJ2-7,TRBD1,many,TRBV7-9,CASSPWDRDRTEQYF,TGTGCCAGCAGCCCCTGGGACAGGGATAGGACCGAGCAGTACTTC
TRBJ1-1,NA,NA,TRBV5-4,CASTVDPGYRTEAFF,TGTGCCAGCACCGTTGATCCAGGGTATCGGACTGAAGCTTTCTTT
TRBJ2-7,TRBD1,few,TRBV5-6,CASSSRDRGFYEQYF,TGTGCCAGCAGCTCTCGGGACAGGGGGTTCTACGAGCAGTACTTC
TRBJ1-5,NA,NA,TRBV2,CASSDGGSGNQPQHF,TGTGCCAGCAGTGATGGGGGAAGTGGCAATCAGCCCCAGCATTTT
TRBJ2-7,TRBD1,NA,TRBV6-6,CASRRGTGGSYEQYF,TGTGCCAGCAGGCGCGGGACAGGGGGCTCCTACGAGCAGTACTTC
TRBJ2-7,TRBD1,NA,TRBV18,CASSPLTGEEEQYF,TGTGCCAGCTCACCATTGACAGGGGAGGAGGAGCAGTACTTC
TRBJ2-5,TRBD1,NA,TRBV6-5,CASSYLGQGGETQYF,TGTGCCAGCAGTTACTTGGGACAGGGGGGAGAGACCCAGTACTTC
TRBJ1-4,NA,NA,TRBV7-9,CASSSTRGIGEKLFF,TGTGCCAGCAGCTCGACAAGAGGGATAGGTGAAAAACTGTTTTTT
TRBJ2-5,TRBD2,few,TRBV2,CASTGLARQETQYF,TGTGCCAGTACGGGACTAGCTCGGCAAGAGACCCAGTACTTC